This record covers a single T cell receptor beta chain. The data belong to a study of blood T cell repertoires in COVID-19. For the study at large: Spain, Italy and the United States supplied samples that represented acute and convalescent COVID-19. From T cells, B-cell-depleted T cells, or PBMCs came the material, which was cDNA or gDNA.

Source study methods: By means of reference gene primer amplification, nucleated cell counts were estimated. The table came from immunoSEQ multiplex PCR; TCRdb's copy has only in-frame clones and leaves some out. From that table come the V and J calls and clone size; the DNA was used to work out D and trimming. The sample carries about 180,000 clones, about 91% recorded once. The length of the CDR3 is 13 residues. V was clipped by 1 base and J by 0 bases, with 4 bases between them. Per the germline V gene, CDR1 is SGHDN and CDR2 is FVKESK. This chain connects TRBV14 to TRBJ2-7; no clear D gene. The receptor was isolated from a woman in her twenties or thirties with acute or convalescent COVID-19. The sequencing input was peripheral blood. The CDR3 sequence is CASSQVSSYEQYF. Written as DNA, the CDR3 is TGTGCCAGCAGCCAAGTCAGCTCCTACGAGCAGTACTTC.